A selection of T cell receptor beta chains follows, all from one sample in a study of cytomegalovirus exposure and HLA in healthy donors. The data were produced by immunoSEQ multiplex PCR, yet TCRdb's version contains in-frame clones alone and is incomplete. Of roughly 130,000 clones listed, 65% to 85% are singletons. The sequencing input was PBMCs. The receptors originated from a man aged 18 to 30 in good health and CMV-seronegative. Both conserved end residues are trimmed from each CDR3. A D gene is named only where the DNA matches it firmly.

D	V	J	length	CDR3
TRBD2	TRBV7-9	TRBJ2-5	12	ATTASGGAETQY
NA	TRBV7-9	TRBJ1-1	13	ASSSAQGLGTEAF
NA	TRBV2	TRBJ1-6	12	ASGESSYNSPLH
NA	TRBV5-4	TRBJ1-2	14	ASSSRMAAGGYGYT
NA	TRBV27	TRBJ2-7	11	ASSLSSPYEQY
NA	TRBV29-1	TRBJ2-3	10	SVVGGADTQY
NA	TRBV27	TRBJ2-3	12	ASSLPRSTDTQY
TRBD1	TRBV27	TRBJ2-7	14	ASSSRQGWSPHEQY
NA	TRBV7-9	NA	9	ASSYDYEQY
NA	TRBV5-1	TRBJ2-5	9	ASSLAETQY
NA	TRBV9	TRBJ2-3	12	ASSVARGGPAQY
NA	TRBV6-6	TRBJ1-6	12	ASSSPGTSSPLH
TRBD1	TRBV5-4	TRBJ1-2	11	ASSRDSNYGYT
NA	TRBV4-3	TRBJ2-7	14	ASSQTSRGERYEQY
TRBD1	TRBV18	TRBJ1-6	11	ASSPSTGTPLH
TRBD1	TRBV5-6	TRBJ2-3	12	ASRSGQYTDTQY
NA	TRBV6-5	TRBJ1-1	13	ASSFAGVENTEAF
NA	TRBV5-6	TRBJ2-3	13	ASNLAGAGTDTQY
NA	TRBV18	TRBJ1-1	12	ASSPPGTNTEAF
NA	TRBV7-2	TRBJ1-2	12	ASSLRVGDYGYT
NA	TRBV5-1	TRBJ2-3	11	ASGGAETDTQY
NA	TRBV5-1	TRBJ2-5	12	ASSNQGYQETQY
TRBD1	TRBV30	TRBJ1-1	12	AWTIDRAHTEAF
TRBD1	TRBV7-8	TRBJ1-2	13	ASSPGTGGGYGYT
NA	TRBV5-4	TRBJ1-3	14	ASSLGEGGSGNTIY
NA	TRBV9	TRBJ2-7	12	ASSVAEGSYEQY
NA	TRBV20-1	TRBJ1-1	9	SASGNTEAF
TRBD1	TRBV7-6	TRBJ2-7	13	ASSPGTGPSYEQY
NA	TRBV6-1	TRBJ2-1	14	ASSEVGGSSYNEQF
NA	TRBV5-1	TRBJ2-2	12	ASRVLQDTGELF
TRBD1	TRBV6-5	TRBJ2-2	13	ASSRTGSLDVELF
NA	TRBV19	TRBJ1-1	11	ASSITGGTEAF
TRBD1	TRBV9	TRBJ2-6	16	ASSLTTGGSSGANVLT
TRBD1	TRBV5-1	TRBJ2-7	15	ASSLNGQGVHPYEQY
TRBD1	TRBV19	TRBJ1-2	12	ASSPDRANYGYT
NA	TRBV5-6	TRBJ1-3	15	ASSIPRDTHSGNTIY
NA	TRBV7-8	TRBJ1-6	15	ASSPSGFTSYNSPLH
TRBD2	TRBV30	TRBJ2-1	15	AWRLAGGPGSYNEQF
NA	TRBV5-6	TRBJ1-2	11	ASSLMSGYGYT
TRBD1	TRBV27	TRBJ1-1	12	ASSLDRKRTEAF